This T cell receptor beta chain came from a study of T cells in Graves' hyperthyroidism and ophthalmopathy. Overall study context: Sampling of peripheral blood happened at initial diagnosis, prior to any treatment.

Trimming took off 3 bases at V and 10 bases at J, with 13 bases between the two ends. The germline gives CDR1 MDHEN, CDR2 SYDVKM. This CDR3 comprises 13 residues. PBMCs were obtained from about 9.9 ml fresh peripheral blood. Notes on this clonotype: The antigen remains unidentified.

The study, taken as a whole, reports: Researchers report that a 13 V-J model separated ophthalmopathy from stable hyperthyroidism. Blood also held most thyroid clonotypes expanded beyond 0.001.

TCR beta CDR3 region amplification was performed from RNA transcripts. The HTBI set primed first-round TCR CDR3 RT-PCR. TCRdb analysed the multiplex PCR reads with MiXCR anew, one entry per CDR3 protein. The data show around 190,000 distinct CDR3 sequences, around a sixth seen once. This clonotype originated in a woman aged 50 to 60 with Graves' hyperthyroidism. Sequencing was carried out using blood. This chain connects TRBV28 to TRBJ2-1; the D is unclear. This chain's CDR3 is CASSLDPAREQFF. CDR3 sequence (DNA): TGTGCCAGCAGTTTGGACCCTGCGAGAGAGCAGTTCTTC.